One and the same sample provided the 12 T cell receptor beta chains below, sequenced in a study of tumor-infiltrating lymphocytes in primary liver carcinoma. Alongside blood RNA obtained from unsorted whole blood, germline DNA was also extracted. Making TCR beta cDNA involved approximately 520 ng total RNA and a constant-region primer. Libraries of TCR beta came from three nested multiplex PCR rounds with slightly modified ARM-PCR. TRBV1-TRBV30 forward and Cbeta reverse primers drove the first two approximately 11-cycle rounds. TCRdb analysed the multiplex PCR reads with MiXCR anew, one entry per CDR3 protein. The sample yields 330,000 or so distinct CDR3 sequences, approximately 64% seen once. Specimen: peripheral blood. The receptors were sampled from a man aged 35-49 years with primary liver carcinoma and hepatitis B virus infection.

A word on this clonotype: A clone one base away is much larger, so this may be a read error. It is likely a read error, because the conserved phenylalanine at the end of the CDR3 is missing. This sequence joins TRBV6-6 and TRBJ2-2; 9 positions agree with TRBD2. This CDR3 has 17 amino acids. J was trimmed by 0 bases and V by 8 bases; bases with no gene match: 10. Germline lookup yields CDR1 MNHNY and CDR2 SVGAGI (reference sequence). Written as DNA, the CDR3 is TGTGCCAGCGCTTCCGCTACTAGCGGGTCGAACACCGGGGAGCTGTTTTCT. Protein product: CASASATSGSNTGELFS.

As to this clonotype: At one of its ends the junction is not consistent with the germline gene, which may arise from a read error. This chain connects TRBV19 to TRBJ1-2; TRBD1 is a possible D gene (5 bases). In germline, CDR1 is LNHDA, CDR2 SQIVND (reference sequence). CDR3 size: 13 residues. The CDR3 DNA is TGTGCCAGTTTCTCCGGGACCGCTGATGGCTATACCTTC. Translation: CASFSGTADGYTF.

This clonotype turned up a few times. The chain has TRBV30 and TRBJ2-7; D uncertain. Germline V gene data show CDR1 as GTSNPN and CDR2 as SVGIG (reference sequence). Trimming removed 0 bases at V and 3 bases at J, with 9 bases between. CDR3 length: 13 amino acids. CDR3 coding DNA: TGTGCCTGGAGTGTATGGGATAACTACGAGCAGTACTTC. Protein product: CAWSVWDNYEQYF.

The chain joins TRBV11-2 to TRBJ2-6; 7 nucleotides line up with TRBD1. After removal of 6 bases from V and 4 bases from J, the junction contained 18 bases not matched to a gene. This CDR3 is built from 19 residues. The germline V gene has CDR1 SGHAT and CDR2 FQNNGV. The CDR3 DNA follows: TGTGCCAGCAGTGAGTCCCCGGGACAGCGGCTCTCCGGGGCCAACGTCCTGACTTTC. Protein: CASSESPGQRLSGANVLTF.

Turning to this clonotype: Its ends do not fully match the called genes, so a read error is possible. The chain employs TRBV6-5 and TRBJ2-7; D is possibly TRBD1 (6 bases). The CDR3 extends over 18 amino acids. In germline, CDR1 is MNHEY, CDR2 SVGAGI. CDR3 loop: CASNYLSDPQGETYEQYF. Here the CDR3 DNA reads TGTGCCAGCAATTACCTATCCGATCCACAGGGAGAAACGTACGAGCAGTACTTC.

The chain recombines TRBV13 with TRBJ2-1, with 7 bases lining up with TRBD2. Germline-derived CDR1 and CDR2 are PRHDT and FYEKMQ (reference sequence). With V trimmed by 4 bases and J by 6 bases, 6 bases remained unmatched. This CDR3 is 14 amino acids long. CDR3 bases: TGTGCCAGCAGCTCAGGACTAGGAGGCAATGAGCAGTTCTTC. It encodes CASSSGLGGNEQFF.

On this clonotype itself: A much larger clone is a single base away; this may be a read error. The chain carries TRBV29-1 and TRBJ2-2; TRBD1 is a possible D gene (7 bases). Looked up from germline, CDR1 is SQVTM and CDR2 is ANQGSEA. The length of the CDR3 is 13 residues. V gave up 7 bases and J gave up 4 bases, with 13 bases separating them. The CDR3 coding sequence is TGCAGCGGTCGACAGGGAGGCACCGGGGAGCTGTTTTTT. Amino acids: CSGRQGGTGELFF.

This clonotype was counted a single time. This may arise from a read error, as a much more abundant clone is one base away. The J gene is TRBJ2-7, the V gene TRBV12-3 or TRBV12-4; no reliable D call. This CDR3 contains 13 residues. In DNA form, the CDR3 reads TGTGCCAACAGTTTAGGGCAGAGCTACGAGCAGTACTTC. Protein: CANSLGQSYEQYF.

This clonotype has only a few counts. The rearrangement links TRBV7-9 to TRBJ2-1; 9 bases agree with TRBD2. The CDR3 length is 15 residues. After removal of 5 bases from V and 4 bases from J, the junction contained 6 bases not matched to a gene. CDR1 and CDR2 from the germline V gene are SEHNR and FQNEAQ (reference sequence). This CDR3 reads CASSPRLAAYNEQFF. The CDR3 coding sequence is TGTGCCAGCAGCCCTCGACTAGCGGCTTACAATGAGCAGTTCTTC.

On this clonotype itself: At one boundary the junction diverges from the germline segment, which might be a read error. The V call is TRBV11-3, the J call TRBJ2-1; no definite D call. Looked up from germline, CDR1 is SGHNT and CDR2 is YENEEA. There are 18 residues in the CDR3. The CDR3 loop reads CASSLDGPGLSSYNDQFF. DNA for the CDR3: TGTGCCAGCAGCTTAGATGGACCGGGCCTAAGCTCCTACAATGATCAGTTCTTC. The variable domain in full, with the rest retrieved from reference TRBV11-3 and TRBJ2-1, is EAGVVQSPRYKIIEKKQPVAFWCNPISGHNTLYWYLQNLGQGPELLIRYENEEAVDDSQLPKDRFSAERLKGVDSTLKIQPAELGDSAVYLCASSLDGPGLSSYNDQFFGPGTRLTVL.

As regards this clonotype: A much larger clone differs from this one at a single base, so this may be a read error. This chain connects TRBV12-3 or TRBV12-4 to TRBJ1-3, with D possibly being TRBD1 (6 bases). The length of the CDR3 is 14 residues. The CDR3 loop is CSSSFGGPGNTIYF. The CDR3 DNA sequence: TGTTCCAGCAGTTTCGGGGGCCCTGGAAACACCATATATTTT.

CDR3 sequence (DNA): TGTGCCAGCAGTGGGGGCCGGGGAGTCAGTGGCTACACCTTC. Its protein product is CASSGGRGVSGYTF. This chain connects TRBV6-1 to TRBJ1-2, with a possible D match to TRBD1 (5 bases). Trimming cost V 4 bases and J 7 bases, with 16 bases left between them. This CDR3 spans 14 amino acids. The V gene's germline CDR1 is MNHNS and CDR2 SASEGT.